This record looks at one TCR beta chain sequence and its context. Its antigen remains unidentified. TCR beta libraries were prepared from cDNA with unique molecular identifiers. TCRdb analysed the PCR reads with MiXCR anew, one entry per CDR3 protein. The sample has over 300,000 distinct CDR3 sequences; about a third are singletons. The data derive from a study of post-analysis software for immune sequencing data. Study conclusions and caveats: Controls had lower frequencies than patients of about 5 TRBV segments, which included TRBV5-6, TRBV5-1 and TRBV20-1. By F measure, samples from a shared preparation batch strongly co-clustered.

V was cut by 2 bases and J by 4 bases, with 9 bases left in between. CDR1 and CDR2 from the germline V gene are SGHRS and YFSETQ. The CDR3 consists of 13 residues. The genes are TRBV5-1 and TRBJ1-1; no reliable D call. The clonotype originates from a girl under 18 with multiple sclerosis. Specimen: blood. CDR3 sequence (DNA): TGCGCCAGCAGCTTTACGGATTCCACTGAAGCTTTCTTT. Translating it yields CASSFTDSTEAFF.